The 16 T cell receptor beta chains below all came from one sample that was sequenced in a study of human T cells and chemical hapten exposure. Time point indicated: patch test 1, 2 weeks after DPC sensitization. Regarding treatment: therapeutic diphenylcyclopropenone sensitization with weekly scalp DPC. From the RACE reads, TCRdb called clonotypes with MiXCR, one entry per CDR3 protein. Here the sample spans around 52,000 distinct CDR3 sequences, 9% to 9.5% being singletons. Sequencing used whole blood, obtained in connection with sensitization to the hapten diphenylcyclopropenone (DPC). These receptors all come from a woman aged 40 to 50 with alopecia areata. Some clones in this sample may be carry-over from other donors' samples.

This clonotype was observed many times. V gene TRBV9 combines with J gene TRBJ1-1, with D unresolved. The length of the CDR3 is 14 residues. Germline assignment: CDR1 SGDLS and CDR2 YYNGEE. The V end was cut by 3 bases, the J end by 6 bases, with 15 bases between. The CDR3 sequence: CASSAVAATAEAFF. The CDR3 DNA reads TGTGCCAGCAGCGCAGTAGCAGCGACTGCTGAAGCTTTCTTT.

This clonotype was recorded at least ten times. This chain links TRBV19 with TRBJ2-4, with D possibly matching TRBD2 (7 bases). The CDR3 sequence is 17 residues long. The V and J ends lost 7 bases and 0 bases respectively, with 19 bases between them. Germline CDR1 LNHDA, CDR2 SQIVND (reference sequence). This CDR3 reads CASIAGAQPGAKNIQYF. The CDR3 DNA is TGTGCCAGTATTGCGGGGGCGCAACCCGGAGCCAAAAACATTCAGTACTTC.

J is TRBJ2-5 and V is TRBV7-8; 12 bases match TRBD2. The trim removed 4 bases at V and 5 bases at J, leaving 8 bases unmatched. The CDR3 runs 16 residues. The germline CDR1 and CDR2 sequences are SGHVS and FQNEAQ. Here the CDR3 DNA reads TGTGCCAGCAGCTCACTACTAGCGGGGGGTGGTGAGACCCAGTACTTC. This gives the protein CASSSLLAGGGETQYF. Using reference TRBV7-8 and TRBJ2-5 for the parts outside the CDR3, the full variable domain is GAGVSQSPRYKVAKRGQDVALRCDPISGHVSLFWYQQALGQGPEFLTYFQNEAQLDKSGLPSDRFFAERPEGSVSTLKIQRTQQEDSAVYLCASSSLLAGGGETQYFGPGTRLLVL.

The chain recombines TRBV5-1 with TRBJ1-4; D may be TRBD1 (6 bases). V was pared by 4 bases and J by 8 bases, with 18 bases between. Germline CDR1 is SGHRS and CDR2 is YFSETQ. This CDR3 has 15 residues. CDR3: CASSRRQAESEKLFF. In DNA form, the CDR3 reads TGCGCCAGCAGCAGAAGACAGGCGGAGAGCGAAAAACTGTTTTTT.

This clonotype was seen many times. The CDR3 DNA sequence: TGTGCCAGCAGCAACCTAAAACCTAACACTGAAGCTTTCTTT. The encoded protein is CASSNLKPNTEAFF. The V call is TRBV27, the J call TRBJ1-1; D is undetermined. Germline lookup yields CDR1 MNHEY and CDR2 SMNVEV (reference sequence). This CDR3 is 14 amino acids long. V gave up 6 bases and J gave up 2 bases, with 13 bases separating them.

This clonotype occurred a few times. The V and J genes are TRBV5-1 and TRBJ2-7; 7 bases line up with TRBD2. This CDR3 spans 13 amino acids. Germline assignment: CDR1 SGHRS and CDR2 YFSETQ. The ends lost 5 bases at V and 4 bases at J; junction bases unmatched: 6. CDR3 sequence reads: CASRSREGYEQYF. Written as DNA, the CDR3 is TGCGCCAGCAGAAGCAGGGAGGGATACGAGCAGTACTTC.

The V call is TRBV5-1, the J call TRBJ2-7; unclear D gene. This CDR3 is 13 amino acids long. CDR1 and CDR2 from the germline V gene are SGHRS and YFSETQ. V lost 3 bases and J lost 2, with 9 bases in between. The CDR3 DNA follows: TGCGCCAGCAGCTCCGGGTCGGCCTACGAGCAGTACTTC. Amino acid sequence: CASSSGSAYEQYF. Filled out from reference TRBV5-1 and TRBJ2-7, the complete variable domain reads KAGVTQTPRYLIKTRGQQVTLSCSPISGHRSVSWYQQTPGQGLQFLFEYFSETQRNKGNFPGRFSGRQFSNSRSEMNVSTLELGDSALYLCASSSGSAYEQYFGPGTRLTVT.

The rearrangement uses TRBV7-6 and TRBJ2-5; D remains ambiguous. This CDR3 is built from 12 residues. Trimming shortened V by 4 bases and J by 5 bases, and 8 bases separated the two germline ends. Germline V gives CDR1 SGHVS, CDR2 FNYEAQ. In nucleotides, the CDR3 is TGTGCCAGCAGCTGGCCGACTGAGACCCAGTACTTC. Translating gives CASSWPTETQYF.

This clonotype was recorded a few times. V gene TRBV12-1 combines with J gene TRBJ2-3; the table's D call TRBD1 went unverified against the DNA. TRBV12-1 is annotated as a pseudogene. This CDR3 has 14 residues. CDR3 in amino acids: CASSNGQGTDTQYF. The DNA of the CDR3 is TGTGCCAGCAGTAACGGACAGGGCACAGATACGCAGTATTTT.

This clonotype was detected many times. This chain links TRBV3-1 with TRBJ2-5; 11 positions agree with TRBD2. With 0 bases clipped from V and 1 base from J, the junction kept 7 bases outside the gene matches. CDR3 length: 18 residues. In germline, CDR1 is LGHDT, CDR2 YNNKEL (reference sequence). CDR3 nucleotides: TGTGCCAGCAGCCAAGAGCCCGGGACTAGCGGATTCCAAGAGACCCAGTACTTC. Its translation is CASSQEPGTSGFQETQYF.

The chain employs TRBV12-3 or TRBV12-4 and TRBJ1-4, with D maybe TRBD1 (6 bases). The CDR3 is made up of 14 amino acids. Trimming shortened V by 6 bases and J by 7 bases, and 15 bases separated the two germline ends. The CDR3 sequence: CASSLGGAGEKLFF. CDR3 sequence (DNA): TGTGCCAGCAGCCTAGGGGGGGCGGGTGAAAAACTGTTTTTT.

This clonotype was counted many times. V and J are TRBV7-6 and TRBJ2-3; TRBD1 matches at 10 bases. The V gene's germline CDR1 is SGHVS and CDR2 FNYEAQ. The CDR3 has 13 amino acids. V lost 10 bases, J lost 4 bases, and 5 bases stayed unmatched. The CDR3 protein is CAIGTGVSDTQYF. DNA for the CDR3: TGTGCCATCGGGACAGGGGTTTCAGATACGCAGTATTTT.

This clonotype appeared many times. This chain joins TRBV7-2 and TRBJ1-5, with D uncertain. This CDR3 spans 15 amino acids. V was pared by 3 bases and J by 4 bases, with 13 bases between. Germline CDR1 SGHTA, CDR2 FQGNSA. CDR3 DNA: TGTGCCAGCAGCTTGCTCCCCGGCCGAAATCAGCCCCAGCATTTT. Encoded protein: CASSLLPGRNQPQHF.

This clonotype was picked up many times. Written as DNA, the CDR3 is TGTGCCAGCAGAAGGACTAGCGGCTATCCAAATGAGCAGTTCTTC. Its protein product is CASRRTSGYPNEQFF. This chain links TRBV2 with TRBJ2-1, with 10 positions matching TRBD2. The CDR3 loop spans 15 amino acids. The germline CDR1 and CDR2 sequences are SNHLY and FYNNEI. Unmatched junction bases numbered 9, after V lost 6 bases and J lost 7 bases.

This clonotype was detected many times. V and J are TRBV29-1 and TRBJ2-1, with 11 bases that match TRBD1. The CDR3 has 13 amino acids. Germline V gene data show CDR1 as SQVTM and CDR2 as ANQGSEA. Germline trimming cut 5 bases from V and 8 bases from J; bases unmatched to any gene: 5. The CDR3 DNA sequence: TGCAGCGTTACCGGACAGGGGGCATATGAGCAGTTCTTC. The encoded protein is CSVTGQGAYEQFF.

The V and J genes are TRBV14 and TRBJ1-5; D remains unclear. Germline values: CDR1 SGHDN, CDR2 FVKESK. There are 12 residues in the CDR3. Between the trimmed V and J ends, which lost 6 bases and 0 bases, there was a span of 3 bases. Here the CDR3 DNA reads TGTGCCAGCAGGGATAGCAATCAGCCCCAGCATTTT. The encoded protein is CASRDSNQPQHF.